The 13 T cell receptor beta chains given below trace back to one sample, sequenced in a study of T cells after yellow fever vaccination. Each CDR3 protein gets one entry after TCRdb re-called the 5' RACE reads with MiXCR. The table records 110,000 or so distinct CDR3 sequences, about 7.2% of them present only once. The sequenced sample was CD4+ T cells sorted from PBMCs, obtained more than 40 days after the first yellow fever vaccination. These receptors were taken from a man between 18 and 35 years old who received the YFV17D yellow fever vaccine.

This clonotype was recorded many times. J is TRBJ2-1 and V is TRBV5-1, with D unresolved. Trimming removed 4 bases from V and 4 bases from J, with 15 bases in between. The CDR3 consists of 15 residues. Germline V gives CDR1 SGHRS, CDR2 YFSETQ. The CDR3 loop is CASSPVVTTYNEQFF. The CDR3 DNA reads TGCGCCAGCAGCCCCGTTGTAACGACTTACAATGAGCAGTTCTTC. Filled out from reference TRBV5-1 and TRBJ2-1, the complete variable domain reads KAGVTQTPRYLIKTRGQQVTLSCSPISGHRSVSWYQQTPGQGLQFLFEYFSETQRNKGNFPGRFSGRQFSNSRSEMNVSTLELGDSALYLCASSPVVTTYNEQFFGPGTRLTVL.

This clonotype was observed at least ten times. The DNA for the CDR3 is TGCGCCAGCAGCTTGAGGGTTACAGGGGATACGCAGTATTTT. Protein product: CASSLRVTGDTQYF. This chain uses TRBV5-1 with TRBJ2-3, with a possible D match to TRBD1 (6 bases). The CDR3 runs to 14 residues. Trimming stripped 1 base from V and 6 bases from J, with 12 bases between. Germline values: CDR1 SGHRS, CDR2 YFSETQ.

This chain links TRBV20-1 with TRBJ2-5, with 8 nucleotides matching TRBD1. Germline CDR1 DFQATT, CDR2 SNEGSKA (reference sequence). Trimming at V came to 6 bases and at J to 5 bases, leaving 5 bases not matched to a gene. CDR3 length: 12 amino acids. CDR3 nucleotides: TGCAGTGCGCGACAGGGGACGGAGACCCAGTACTTC. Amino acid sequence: CSARQGTETQYF.

The CDR3 DNA follows: TGTGCCAGCAGCGTACGGACAGGAAGGGGATACAATGAGCAGTTCTTC. Its translation is CASSVRTGRGYNEQFF. This chain links TRBV5-4 with TRBJ2-1; 7 bases are a match to TRBD1. This CDR3 spans 16 amino acids. From germline, CDR1 is SGHNT and CDR2 YYREEE (reference sequence). With V trimmed by 4 bases and J by 4 bases, 11 bases remained unmatched.

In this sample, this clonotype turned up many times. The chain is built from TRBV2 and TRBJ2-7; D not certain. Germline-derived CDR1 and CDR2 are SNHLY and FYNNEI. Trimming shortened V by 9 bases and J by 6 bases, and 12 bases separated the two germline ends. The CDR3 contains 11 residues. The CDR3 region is CASQYWGEQYV. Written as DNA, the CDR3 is TGTGCCAGTCAATACTGGGGCGAGCAGTACGTC.

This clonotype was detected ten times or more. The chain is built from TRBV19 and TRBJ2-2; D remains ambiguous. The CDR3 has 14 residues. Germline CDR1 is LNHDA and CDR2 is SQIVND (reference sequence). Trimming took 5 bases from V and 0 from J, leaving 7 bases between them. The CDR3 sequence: CASSSTSNTGELFF. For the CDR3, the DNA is TGTGCCAGTAGTTCAACATCGAACACCGGGGAGCTGTTTTTT.

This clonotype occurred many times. The CDR3 protein is CASSQQARRGQGAVGYGYTF. The CDR3 region has the DNA TGCGCCAGCAGCCAACAAGCAAGACGCGGACAGGGAGCCGTGGGCTATGGCTACACCTTC. The J gene is TRBJ1-2, the V gene TRBV4-3, with 8 bases that match TRBD1. J was trimmed by 4 bases and V by 2 bases; bases with no gene match: 21. This CDR3 contains 20 residues. In germline, CDR1 is LGHNA, CDR2 YSLEER.

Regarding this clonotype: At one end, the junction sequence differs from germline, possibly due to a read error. DNA of the CDR3: TGTGACAGCAGCTTAAGGTCTAGCGGGGCCACAGATACGCAGTATTTT. Its translation is CDSSLRSSGATDTQYF. The chain couples TRBV7-2 to TRBJ2-3; 9 bases map to TRBD2. This CDR3 comprises 16 residues. The germline gives CDR1 SGHTA, CDR2 FQGNSA.

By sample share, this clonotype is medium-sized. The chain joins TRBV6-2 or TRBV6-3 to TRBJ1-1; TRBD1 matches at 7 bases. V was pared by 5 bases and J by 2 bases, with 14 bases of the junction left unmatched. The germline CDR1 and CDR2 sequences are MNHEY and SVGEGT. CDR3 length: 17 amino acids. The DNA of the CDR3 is TGTGCCAGCAGTATCCGACCACAGGGGTCTATTAACACTGAAGCTTTCTTT. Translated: CASSIRPQGSINTEAFF.

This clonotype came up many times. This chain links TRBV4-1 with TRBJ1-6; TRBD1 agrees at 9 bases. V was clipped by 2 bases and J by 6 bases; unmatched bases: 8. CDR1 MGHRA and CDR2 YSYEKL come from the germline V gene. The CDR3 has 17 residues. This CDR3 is CASSQRQGDRFNSPLHF. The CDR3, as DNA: TGCGCCAGCAGCCAAAGACAGGGGGATCGCTTTAATTCACCCCTCCACTTT.

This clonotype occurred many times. The CDR3 DNA reads as TGTGCCATCAGAAGACAGGGGACCGGCACAGATACGCAGTATTTT. Amino acids: CAIRRQGTGTDTQYF. This rearrangement joins TRBV10-3 to TRBJ2-3; 8 bases align to TRBD1. The junction had 6 bases not matched to a gene; V was cut back by 6 bases and J by 1 base. This CDR3 has 15 residues. CDR1 and CDR2 from the germline V gene are ENHRY and SYGVKD.

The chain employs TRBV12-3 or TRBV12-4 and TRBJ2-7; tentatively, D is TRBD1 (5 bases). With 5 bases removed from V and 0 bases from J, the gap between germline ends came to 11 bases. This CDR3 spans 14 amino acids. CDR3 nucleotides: TGTGCCAGCAGTGGCCAGGGTGACTCCTACGAGCAGTACTTC. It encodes CASSGQGDSYEQYF.

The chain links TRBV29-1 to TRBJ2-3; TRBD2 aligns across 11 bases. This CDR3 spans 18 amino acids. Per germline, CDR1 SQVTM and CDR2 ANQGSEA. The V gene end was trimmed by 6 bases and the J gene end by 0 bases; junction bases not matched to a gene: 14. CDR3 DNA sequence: TGCAGCGTCGCTAGCGGGGGGCCCTCTCATTCTAGCACAGATACGCAGTATTTT. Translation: CSVASGGPSHSSTDTQYF.